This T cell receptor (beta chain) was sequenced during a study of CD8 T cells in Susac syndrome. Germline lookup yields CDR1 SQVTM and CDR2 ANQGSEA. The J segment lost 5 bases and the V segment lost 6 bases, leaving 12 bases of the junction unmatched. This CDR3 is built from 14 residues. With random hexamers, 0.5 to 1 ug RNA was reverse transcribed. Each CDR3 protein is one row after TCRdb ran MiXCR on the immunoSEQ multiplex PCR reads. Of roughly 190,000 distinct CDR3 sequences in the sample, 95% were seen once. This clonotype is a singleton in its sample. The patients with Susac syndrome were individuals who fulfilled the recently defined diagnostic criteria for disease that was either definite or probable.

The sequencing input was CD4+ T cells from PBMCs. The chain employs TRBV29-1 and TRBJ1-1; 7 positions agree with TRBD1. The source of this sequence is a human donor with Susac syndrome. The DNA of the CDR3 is TGCAGCGTACGACAGGGACCCTCAAGGACTGAAGCTTTCTTT. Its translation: CSVRQGPSRTEAFF.